This is a list of T cell receptor beta chains from one sample in a study of blood T cells in healthy people across ages. TCRdb re-analysed the 5' RACE reads in MiXCR, keeping a single row per CDR3 protein. The sample contains about 640,000 distinct CDR3 sequences, approximately 30% of which appear only once. Input material: blood. The receptors come from a woman of 80 years or more in good health. CDR3s include the opening cysteine and the closing phenylalanine or tryptophan. Fields, in order: D gene, V gene, J gene, clone size, CDR3 DNA, CDR3 protein. D genes are given only for firm matches. Rows may omit the clone size; those that give it use once, few, many or a size class.

d_gene: NA; v_gene: TRBV27; j_gene: TRBJ1-2; abundance: NA; CDR3nt: TGTGCCAGCAGTTTATCGGCGGGCGCACGGTATGGCTACACCTTC; CDR3aa: CASSLSAGARYGYTF
d_gene: NA; v_gene: TRBV5-1; j_gene: TRBJ1-4; abundance: many; CDR3nt: TGCGCCAGCAGCTTGGGACCGCTAACTAATGAAAAACTGTTTTTT; CDR3aa: CASSLGPLTNEKLFF
d_gene: TRBD2; v_gene: TRBV7-3; j_gene: TRBJ2-1; abundance: many; CDR3nt: TGTGCCAGCAGCTCTACTAGCGGGGGGGCCGATGAGCAGTTCTTC; CDR3aa: CASSSTSGGADEQFF
d_gene: NA; v_gene: TRBV29-1; j_gene: TRBJ2-1; abundance: NA; CDR3nt: TGCAGCGTTCTGGGCCAGGGGCAACAGACCCAGTTCTTC; CDR3aa: CSVLGQGQQTQFF
d_gene: TRBD1; v_gene: TRBV7-3; j_gene: TRBJ2-7; abundance: many; CDR3nt: TGTGCCAGCAGCTTAGGTTCCAGGACAGGCCCCTACGAGCAGTACTTC; CDR3aa: CASSLGSRTGPYEQYF
d_gene: TRBD2; v_gene: TRBV6-2/TRBV6-3; j_gene: TRBJ2-1; abundance: many; CDR3nt: TGTGCCAGCAGTTACGCGGGGGGGCCCACTGAGCAGTTCTTC; CDR3aa: CASSYAGGPTEQFF
d_gene: TRBD1; v_gene: TRBV6-6; j_gene: TRBJ1-5; abundance: many; CDR3nt: TGTGCCAGCAGTTACGGGACAGATCAGCCCCAGCATTTT; CDR3aa: CASSYGTDQPQHF
d_gene: NA; v_gene: TRBV6-5; j_gene: TRBJ1-4; abundance: NA; CDR3nt: TGTGCCAGCTCATACGTGCCCACAAACCGGGAGGAAAAACTGTTTTTT; CDR3aa: CASSYVPTNREEKLFF
d_gene: NA; v_gene: TRBV7-8; j_gene: TRBJ1-5; abundance: many; CDR3nt: TGTGCCAGCAGCTTAAGGGATCACAATCAGCCCCAGCATTTT; CDR3aa: CASSLRDHNQPQHF
d_gene: NA; v_gene: TRBV5-6; j_gene: TRBJ2-1; abundance: NA; CDR3nt: TGTGCCAACAGCCCCGACCGAGGGGGGCGTGAGCAGTTCTTC; CDR3aa: CANSPDRGGREQFF
d_gene: TRBD1; v_gene: TRBV4-1; j_gene: TRBJ2-3; abundance: NA; CDR3nt: TGCGCCAGCAGCCAAGCTCCGGGACAGAACACAGATACGCAGTATTTT; CDR3aa: CASSQAPGQNTDTQYF
d_gene: TRBD1; v_gene: TRBV5-1; j_gene: TRBJ1-4; abundance: many; CDR3nt: TGCGCCAGCAGCATACGACAGGGTTCGAATGAAAAACTGTTTTTT; CDR3aa: CASSIRQGSNEKLFF
d_gene: NA; v_gene: TRBV4-1; j_gene: TRBJ2-7; abundance: few; CDR3nt: TGCGCCAGCAGCCTTGAAAATCCGGGACTCCAGGGGGTGGACTCCTACGAGCAGTACTTC; CDR3aa: CASSLENPGLQGVDSYEQYF
d_gene: NA; v_gene: TRBV3-1; j_gene: TRBJ2-5; abundance: many; CDR3nt: TGTGCCAGCAGCCAAAAGCTAGCGAAAGAGACCCAGTACTTC; CDR3aa: CASSQKLAKETQYF
d_gene: NA; v_gene: TRBV5-1; j_gene: TRBJ2-2; abundance: NA; CDR3nt: TGCGCCAGCAGCTTGCAGGCAACCGAGGAGCTGTTTTTT; CDR3aa: CASSLQATEELFF
d_gene: NA; v_gene: TRBV29-1; j_gene: TRBJ2-3; abundance: many; CDR3nt: TGCAGCGTTGAATGGGGGCCAGATACGCAGTATTTT; CDR3aa: CSVEWGPDTQYF
d_gene: TRBD2; v_gene: TRBV28; j_gene: TRBJ2-3; abundance: NA; CDR3nt: TGTTCCTCTAGCGGGGGTTGGGATGCGCAGTATTTT; CDR3aa: CSSSGGWDAQYF
d_gene: TRBD1; v_gene: TRBV6-2/TRBV6-3; j_gene: TRBJ2-7; abundance: many; CDR3nt: TGTGCCAGCAGGCTCGGGACAGGGTACTACGAGCAGTACTTC; CDR3aa: CASRLGTGYYEQYF
d_gene: NA; v_gene: TRBV2; j_gene: TRBJ1-2; abundance: NA; CDR3nt: TGTGCCAGCAATATTTATGCGACGGGCTACACCTTC; CDR3aa: CASNIYATGYTF
d_gene: NA; v_gene: TRBV9; j_gene: TRBJ2-3; abundance: NA; CDR3nt: TGTGCCAGCAGCGTAGCGGCAGGGAGAGGGGATACGCAGTATTTT; CDR3aa: CASSVAAGRGDTQYF
d_gene: NA; v_gene: TRBV7-3; j_gene: TRBJ2-7; abundance: NA; CDR3nt: TGTGCCAGCAGCTTAGGTCCGGTAGGCTACGAGCAGTACTTC; CDR3aa: CASSLGPVGYEQYF
d_gene: NA; v_gene: TRBV6-6; j_gene: TRBJ1-4; abundance: NA; CDR3nt: TGTGCCAGCCGGGGGGGCAGGGTTCGTGAAAAACTGTTTTTT; CDR3aa: CASRGGRVREKLFF
d_gene: TRBD2; v_gene: TRBV11-2; j_gene: TRBJ2-5; abundance: NA; CDR3nt: TGTGCCAGCAGCCGGGAGGCGGGAGCCGGGGAGACCCAGTACTTC; CDR3aa: CASSREAGAGETQYF
d_gene: TRBD2; v_gene: TRBV12-3/TRBV12-4; j_gene: TRBJ2-3; abundance: NA; CDR3nt: TGTGCCAGCAGTTTGGGACTAACGGCGAGAGCAGATGTGCAGTATTTT; CDR3aa: CASSLGLTARADVQYF
d_gene: NA; v_gene: TRBV29-1; j_gene: TRBJ1-1; abundance: once; CDR3nt: TGCAGCGTTGAAGATCAGGACGGTCTAAGCACTGAAGCTTTCTTT; CDR3aa: CSVEDQDGLSTEAFF
d_gene: NA; v_gene: TRBV7-3; j_gene: TRBJ2-1; abundance: many; CDR3nt: TGTGCCAGCAGCTTATCGAGGGACTTCCCGCCGTTCTTC; CDR3aa: CASSLSRDFPPFF
d_gene: TRBD2; v_gene: TRBV20-1; j_gene: TRBJ2-1; abundance: few; CDR3nt: TGCAGTGCTAGGAGGGCTAGCGGGGGGGCCTATAATGAGCAGTTCTTC; CDR3aa: CSARRASGGAYNEQFF
d_gene: TRBD1; v_gene: TRBV6-5; j_gene: TRBJ2-1; abundance: NA; CDR3nt: TGTGCCAGCAGCCGACAGGGGGTAGGTTACAATGGGCAGTTCTTC; CDR3aa: CASSRQGVGYNGQFF
d_gene: NA; v_gene: TRBV30; j_gene: TRBJ1-1; abundance: few; CDR3nt: TGTGCCTGGAGTAACTCGAACACTGAAGCTTTCTTT; CDR3aa: CAWSNSNTEAFF
d_gene: NA; v_gene: TRBV12-3/TRBV12-4; j_gene: TRBJ1-4; abundance: NA; CDR3nt: TGTGCCAGCAGACTCCCTCAGGGTGAAAAACTGTTTTTT; CDR3aa: CASRLPQGEKLFF
d_gene: TRBD1; v_gene: TRBV4-2; j_gene: TRBJ1-1; abundance: few; CDR3nt: TGTGCCAGCAGCCAAGATCGCGGGGGGGGGACAGGGAGTCTCAACACTGAAGCTTTCTTT; CDR3aa: CASSQDRGGGTGSLNTEAFF
d_gene: NA; v_gene: TRBV20-1; j_gene: TRBJ2-1; abundance: many; CDR3nt: TGCAGTGCTAGTCAGGCCTTTTCCTACAATGAGCAGTTCTTC; CDR3aa: CSASQAFSYNEQFF
d_gene: NA; v_gene: TRBV6-1; j_gene: TRBJ2-3; abundance: many; CDR3nt: TGTGCCAGCAGATTGACTAGCACAGATACGCAGTATTTT; CDR3aa: CASRLTSTDTQYF
d_gene: NA; v_gene: TRBV7-3; j_gene: TRBJ2-3; abundance: many; CDR3nt: TGTGCCAGCAGCTTAATCAGAACACCCACAGATACGCAGTATTTT; CDR3aa: CASSLIRTPTDTQYF
d_gene: NA; v_gene: TRBV7-2; j_gene: TRBJ1-4; abundance: NA; CDR3nt: TGTGCCAGCAGCTCCGCCACCTATGAAAAACTGTTTTTT; CDR3aa: CASSSATYEKLFF
d_gene: TRBD1; v_gene: TRBV6-1; j_gene: TRBJ1-1; abundance: NA; CDR3nt: TGTGCCAGCAGTGGAACGGGACAGGGAACGGTACGAGCTTTCTTT; CDR3aa: CASSGTGQGTVRAFF
d_gene: NA; v_gene: TRBV14; j_gene: TRBJ1-1; abundance: many; CDR3nt: TGTGCCAGCAGCCCCGATTGGGGGAGGGACACTGAAGCTTTCTTT; CDR3aa: CASSPDWGRDTEAFF
d_gene: NA; v_gene: TRBV7-6; j_gene: TRBJ1-6; abundance: NA; CDR3nt: TGTGCCAGCAGCCGTGAGCAGTTCGTGGGAAGGGATTCACCCCTCCACTTT; CDR3aa: CASSREQFVGRDSPLHF